A selection of T cell receptor beta chains follows, all from one sample in a study of healthy donors' naive CD4 and CD8 T cells. TCRdb itself ran the reads through MiXCR, one entry per CDR3 protein. The sample shows 200,000 or so distinct CDR3 sequences, about four fifths of them seen only once. Sequencing input: naive CD4+ and CD8+ T cells sorted from blood, pooled from several donors. The source of these receptors is a pool of human donors in good health; the sample pools cells from several healthy donors. The CDR3 runs from the conserved cysteine through the conserved F or W. The order of the fields is D gene, clone size, J gene, V gene, CDR3 protein, CDR3 DNA. The D gene is left open where the match is weak. A clone size is listed for some rows: how often the clone was seen (once, few, many), or a class if it is expanded.

>TRBD1|-|TRBJ2-5|TRBV11-2
CASSLLTGGAETQYF
TGTGCCAGCAGCTTGTTGACAGGGGGCGCGGAGACCCAGTACTTC
>-|few|TRBJ2-5|TRBV29-1
CSAALGVQETQYF
TGCAGCGCCGCCCTCGGAGTCCAAGAGACCCAGTACTTC
>TRBD1|-|TRBJ1-1|TRBV19
CASSMGQGLTEAFF
TGTGCCAGTAGTATGGGACAGGGCTTGACTGAAGCTTTCTTT
>TRBD1|-|TRBJ2-7|TRBV11-2
CASSHRLGQGDSGVPYEQYF
TGTGCCAGCAGCCATCGGTTGGGACAGGGGGATAGCGGAGTCCCCTACGAGCAGTACTTC
>TRBD1|few|TRBJ2-7|TRBV4-1
CASSLGQGNEQYF
TGCGCCAGCAGCCTCGGACAGGGGAATGAGCAGTACTTC
>-|few|TRBJ2-1|TRBV5-6
CASSLLADGTYNEQFF
TGTGCCAGCAGCTTATTAGCAGACGGGACCTACAATGAGCAGTTCTTC
>-|-|TRBJ1-3|TRBV29-1
CSVVTYLGSNTIYF
TGCAGCGTTGTAACCTATCTTGGCAGCAACACCATATATTTT
>TRBD2|-|TRBJ2-5|TRBV6-2/TRBV6-3
CASKAGTSDLRRETQYF
TGTGCCAGCAAGGCTGGGACTAGCGATCTGAGGAGAGAGACCCAGTACTTC
>-|-|TRBJ1-5|TRBV6-5
CASSYTSNSNQPQHF
TGTGCCAGCAGTTACACATCAAATAGCAATCAGCCCCAGCATTTT
>-|-|TRBJ1-3|TRBV30
CAWSFGTGGNTIYF
TGTGCCTGGAGTTTCGGGACGGGAGGAAACACCATATATTTT
>TRBD1|-|TRBJ1-6|TRBV27
CASSLSLGQGNSPLHF
TGTGCCAGCAGTTTATCCTTGGGACAGGGGAACTCACCCCTCCACTTT
>TRBD1|-|TRBJ2-7|TRBV5-6
CASSLSTGVGYEQYF
TGTGCCAGCAGCTTGTCAACAGGGGTTGGCTACGAGCAGTACTTC
>-|few|TRBJ1-4|TRBV12-3/TRBV12-4
CASSLGDRRSSEKLFF
TGTGCCAGCAGTTTAGGAGACAGGCGGTCCAGTGAAAAACTGTTTTTT
>-|-|TRBJ2-7|TRBV29-1
CSVISRSYGQYF
TGCAGCGTTATCAGTCGCTCCTACGGGCAGTACTTC
>TRBD2|-|TRBJ2-7|TRBV11-1
CASSPTSGRAEEQYF
TGTGCCAGCAGCCCGACTAGCGGGAGGGCCGAAGAGCAGTACTTC
>-|-|TRBJ2-1|TRBV29-1
CSVDEGGYNEQFF
TGCAGCGTTGATGAAGGGGGCTACAATGAGCAGTTCTTC
>-|-|TRBJ1-2|TRBV27
CASSLSRGAGRSGYTF
TGTGCCAGCAGTTTATCGAGGGGAGCTGGAAGGTCCGGCTACACCTTC
>TRBD1|few|TRBJ2-5|TRBV19
CASSITGGAETQYF
TGTGCCAGTAGTATCACAGGGGGCGCAGAGACCCAGTACTTC
>-|-|TRBJ2-1|TRBV30
CASSDSTPYNEQFF
TGTGCCTCGTCGGACTCGACACCTTACAATGAGCAGTTCTTC
>-|-|TRBJ2-7|TRBV6-5
CASSYDAVQYF
TGTGCCAGCAGTTACGATGCTGTGCAGTACTTC
>-|few|TRBJ1-1|TRBV6-6
CASSGAGAAEAFF
TGTGCCAGCAGTGGGGCGGGGGCCGCTGAAGCTTTCTTT
>TRBD2|-|TRBJ2-5|TRBV19
CASSIGAGGPAETQYF
TGTGCCAGTAGTATAGGCGCGGGAGGGCCAGCGGAGACCCAGTACTTC
>-|-|TRBJ2-6|TRBV7-2
CASSLGSLNVLTF
TGTGCCAGCAGCTTAGGTTCCCTCAACGTCCTGACTTTC
>-|-|TRBJ1-2|TRBV19
CASSIRIGDGTLNYGYTF
TGTGCCAGTAGTATAAGAATCGGGGACGGAACCCTTAACTATGGCTACACCTTC
>-|-|TRBJ2-1|TRBV29-1
CSVEDRERTYNEQFF
TGCAGCGTTGAAGATAGGGAGCGGACCTACAATGAGCAGTTCTTC
>-|-|TRBJ2-7|TRBV12-3/TRBV12-4
CASTTTEHADYEQYF
TGTGCCAGCACCACGACAGAGCACGCCGACTACGAGCAGTACTTC
>TRBD1|-|TRBJ2-1|TRBV18
CASSPGTGSYNEQFF
TGTGCCAGCAGCCCCGGGACAGGGAGTTACAATGAGCAGTTCTTC
>TRBD1|-|TRBJ1-1|TRBV29-1
CSVEEGQPGEAFF
TGCAGCGTTGAAGAGGGACAGCCCGGGGAAGCTTTCTTT
>-|-|TRBJ2-3|TRBV30
CAWSPTGDTQYF
TGTGCCTGGAGTCCAACGGGAGATACGCAGTATTTT
>TRBD2|-|TRBJ2-7|TRBV4-2
CASSQEGLALPSSYEQYF
TGTGCCAGCAGCCAAGAAGGACTAGCCCTCCCAAGCTCCTACGAGCAGTACTTC
>-|-|TRBJ1-6|TRBV6-5
CASSYGRLWSPLHF
TGTGCCAGCAGTTACGGCAGGCTTTGGTCACCCCTCCACTTT
>-|-|TRBJ2-5|TRBV5-1
CASSLSGIEETQYF
TGCGCCAGCAGCTTGTCAGGGATTGAAGAGACCCAGTACTTC
>TRBD1|few|TRBJ2-7|TRBV29-1
CSASRGQYEQYF
TGCAGCGCTAGCAGGGGACAGTACGAGCAGTACTTC
>-|-|TRBJ2-7|TRBV6-2/TRBV6-3
CASSDGHGPYEQYF
TGTGCCAGCAGCGACGGCCATGGACCCTACGAGCAGTACTTC
>TRBD1|-|TRBJ2-1|TRBV19
CASSRWDSSYNEQFF
TGTGCCAGTAGTCGGTGGGACAGCTCCTACAATGAGCAGTTCTTC
>TRBD1|-|TRBJ2-7|TRBV29-1
CSVEWTGGPYEQYF
TGCAGCGTTGAATGGACAGGGGGCCCCTACGAGCAGTACTTC
>-|-|TRBJ2-1|TRBV6-2/TRBV6-3
CASSTRGRWNEQFF
TGTGCCAGCAGTACGCGGGGCCGATGGAATGAGCAGTTCTTC
>-|-|TRBJ1-1|TRBV18
CASSPLGDANTEAFF
TGTGCCAGCTCACCTTTAGGGGACGCAAACACTGAAGCTTTCTTT
>TRBD2|-|TRBJ2-1|TRBV6-5
CASRGLAIYNEQFF
TGTGCCAGCAGGGGACTAGCTATCTACAATGAGCAGTTCTTC
>TRBD2|-|TRBJ2-7|TRBV7-8
CASSLGSSGTYEQYF
TGTGCCAGCAGCTTAGGTTCTAGCGGAACCTACGAGCAGTACTTC
>-|-|TRBJ2-7|TRBV6-5
CASSGRFGEQYF
TGTGCCAGCTCGGGAAGATTCGGCGAGCAGTACTTC
>-|-|TRBJ2-7|TRBV7-2
CASSSTRDGDYEQYF
TGTGCCAGCAGCTCGACTCGGGACGGGGACTACGAGCAGTACTTC
>TRBD2|few|TRBJ2-1|TRBV30
CVADGTSGRSSYNEQFF
TGTGTCGCCGACGGGACTAGCGGAAGGAGCTCCTACAATGAGCAGTTCTTC
>-|-|TRBJ2-1|TRBV11-2
CASSGGRSSYNEQFF
TGTGCCAGCAGCGGCGGGCGGAGCTCCTACAATGAGCAGTTCTTC
>TRBD1|-|TRBJ1-1|TRBV5-6
CASSITPRTGTTEAFF
TGTGCCAGCAGCATCACACCCCGGACAGGGACCACTGAAGCTTTCTTT
>TRBD1|-|TRBJ2-6|TRBV5-6
CASSLAIGQGHSGANVLTF
TGTGCCAGCAGCTTGGCTATCGGACAGGGTCACTCTGGGGCCAACGTCCTGACTTTC